In this sample, the clone carrying this T cell receptor beta chain turned up a few times. Its antigen remains unknown. Expressed TCRB transcripts were sequenced after all isolated RNA was converted to cDNA. Here immunoSEQ multiplex PCR was the method, and the copy in TCRdb shows in-frame clones only, minus some. The table shows 850,000 to 900,000 clones, with under 20% occurring only once. The V gene's germline CDR1 is LNHNV and CDR2 YYDKDF (reference sequence). CDR3 length: 13 amino acids. V lost 9 bases, J lost 5 bases, and 6 bases stayed unmatched. The sample is drawn from a study of beta chain features in type 1 diabetes. Study results and limitations: cDNA-based sequencing might over-represent cells highly expressing TCR.

The sample comprised naive CD4+ T cells from blood. The TCR comes from a woman in her late teens or twenties in good health. The V gene is TRBV15, the J gene TRBJ2-3; 9 bases are shared with TRBD2. CDR3: CATRGRAIDTQYF. The CDR3, as DNA: TGTGCCACACGCGGGAGGGCCATAGATACGCAGTATTTT.